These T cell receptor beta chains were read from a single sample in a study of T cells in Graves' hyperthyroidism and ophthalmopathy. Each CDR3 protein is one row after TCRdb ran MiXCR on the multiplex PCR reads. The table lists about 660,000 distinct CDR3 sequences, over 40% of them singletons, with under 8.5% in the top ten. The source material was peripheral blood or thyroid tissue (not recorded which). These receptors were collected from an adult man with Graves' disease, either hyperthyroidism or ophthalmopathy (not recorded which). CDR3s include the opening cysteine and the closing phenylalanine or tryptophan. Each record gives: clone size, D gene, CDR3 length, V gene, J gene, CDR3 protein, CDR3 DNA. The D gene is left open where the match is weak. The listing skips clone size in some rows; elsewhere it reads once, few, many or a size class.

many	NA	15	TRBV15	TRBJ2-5	CATSRVDRQQETQYF	TGTGCCACCAGCAGGGTTGACAGACAGCAAGAGACCCAGTACTTC
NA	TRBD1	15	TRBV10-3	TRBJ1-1	CAIISLDRGQARAFF	TGTGCCATCATTTCATTAGACAGGGGGCAAGCTCGGGCTTTCTTT
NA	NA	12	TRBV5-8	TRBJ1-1	CASGFIGTEAFF	TGTGCCAGCGGTTTTATCGGGACTGAAGCTTTCTTT
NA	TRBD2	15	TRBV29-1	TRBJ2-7	CSVAGGQPNYGEQYF	TGCAGCGTTGCGGGAGGGCAACCTAACTATGGAGAGCAGTACTTC
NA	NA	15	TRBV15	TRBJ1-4	CATSSVAGPNEKLFF	TGTGCCACCAGCAGCGTTGCAGGGCCTAATGAAAAACTGTTTTTT
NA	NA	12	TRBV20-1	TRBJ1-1	CRVDRLNTEAFF	TGCAGGGTAGACAGACTGAACACTGAAGCTTTCTTT
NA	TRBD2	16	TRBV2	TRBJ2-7	CASRARTSGRDYEQYF	TGTGCCAGCAGAGCCCGGACTAGCGGGAGGGACTACGAGCAGTACTTC
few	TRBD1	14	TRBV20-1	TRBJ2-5	CSARVGTAWETQYF	TGCAGTGCTAGAGTTGGGACAGCCTGGGAGACCCAGTACTTC
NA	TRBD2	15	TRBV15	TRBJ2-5	CATSRDRGGPGTQYF	TGTGCCACCAGCAGAGATCGGGGGGGGCCGGGGACCCAGTACTTC
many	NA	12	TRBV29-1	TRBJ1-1	CSVEASNTEAFF	TGCAGCGTTGAAGCCTCGAACACTGAAGCTTTCTTT
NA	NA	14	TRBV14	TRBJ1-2	CASSQETSDYGYTF	TGTGCCAGCAGCCAAGAGACATCAGACTATGGCTACACCTTC
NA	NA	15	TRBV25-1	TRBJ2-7	CASSDSWTGTAEQYF	TGTGCCAGCAGCGATTCTTGGACCGGGACGGCCGAGCAGTACTTC
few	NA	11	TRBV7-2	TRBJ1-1	CAITENTEAFF	TGTGCCATCACAGAGAACACTGAAGCTTTCTTT
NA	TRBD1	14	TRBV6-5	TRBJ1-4	CASGLGTGNEKLFF	TGTGCCAGCGGGCTCGGGACAGGAAATGAAAAACTGTTTTTT
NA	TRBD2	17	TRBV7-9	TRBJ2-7	CASSLSGGLAGTYEQYF	TGTGCCAGCAGTTTATCGGGGGGCCTAGCGGGAACCTACGAGCAGTACTTC
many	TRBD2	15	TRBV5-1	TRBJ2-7	CASSPLGTSGNEQYF	TGCGCCAGCAGCCCCTTGGGGACTAGCGGGAACGAGCAGTACTTC